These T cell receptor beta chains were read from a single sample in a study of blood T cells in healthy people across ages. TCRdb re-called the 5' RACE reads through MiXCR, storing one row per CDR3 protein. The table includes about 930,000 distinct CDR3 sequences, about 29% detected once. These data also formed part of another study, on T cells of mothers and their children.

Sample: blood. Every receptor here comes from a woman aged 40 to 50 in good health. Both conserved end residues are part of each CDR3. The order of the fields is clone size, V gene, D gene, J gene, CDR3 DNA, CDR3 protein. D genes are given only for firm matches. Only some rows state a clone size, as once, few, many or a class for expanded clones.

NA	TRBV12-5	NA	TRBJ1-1	TGTGCTAGTGGTCTCGGCCCCACTGAAGCTTTCTTT	CASGLGPTEAFF
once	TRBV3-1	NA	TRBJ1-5	TGTGCCAGCAGCCAAGGGGGACCAAATCAGCCCCAGCATTTT	CASSQGGPNQPQHF
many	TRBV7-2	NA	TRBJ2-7	TGTGCCAGCAGCCCACAGCAGGGACATTTTTACGAGCAGTACTTC	CASSPQQGHFYEQYF
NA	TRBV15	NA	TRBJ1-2	TGTGCCACCAGCAGAGATCTAAACTATGGCTACACCTTC	CATSRDLNYGYTF
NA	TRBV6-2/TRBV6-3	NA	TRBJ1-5	TGTGCCAGCAGTTCCAACAGGGCTGCTAGCAATCAGCCCCAGCATTTT	CASSSNRAASNQPQHF
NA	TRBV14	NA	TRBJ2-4	TGTGCCAGCAGCGTTTCGGGGCAGGGAGAGCAGTACTTC	CASSVSGQGEQYF
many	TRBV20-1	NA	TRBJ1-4	TGCAGTGCTAGGAGGGACACCGTCTTTACTAATGAAAAACTGTTTTTT	CSARRDTVFTNEKLFF
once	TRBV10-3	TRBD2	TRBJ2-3	TGTGCCATCAGTGAACTAGCGGGGGGGCACGCGCAGTATTTT	CAISELAGGHAQYF
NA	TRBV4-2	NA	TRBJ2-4	TGTGCCAGCAGCCAAGAATTAGGGGCGAGCGGCGGCGTCCTAGCCAAAAACATTCAGTACTTC	CASSQELGASGGVLAKNIQYF
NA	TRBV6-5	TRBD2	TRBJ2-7	TGTGCCAGCACCCCTAGCGGGGGTGTCTACGAGCAGTACTTC	CASTPSGGVYEQYF
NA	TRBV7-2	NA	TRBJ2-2	TGTGTCAGTAGCCCAATCGGACAGAACACCGGGGAGCTGTTTTTT	CVSSPIGQNTGELFF
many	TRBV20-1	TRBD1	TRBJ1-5	TGCAGTGCAAATATAAACAGGGGGCTGAATCAGCCCCAGCATTTT	CSANINRGLNQPQHF
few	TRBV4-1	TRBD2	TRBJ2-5	TGCGCCAGCAGCCGTGAGGCCGTATCGGGACTAGCGGGGTTCCGGGAGACCCAGTACTTC	CASSREAVSGLAGFRETQYF
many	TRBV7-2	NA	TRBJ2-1	TGTGCCAGCAGCCCAGGTTGGACGGCTATTCAAGGCAATGAGCAGTTCTTC	CASSPGWTAIQGNEQFF
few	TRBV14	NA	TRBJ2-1	TGTGCCAGCAGCCAAGATGCCGGGGCCTACAATGAGCAGTTCTTC	CASSQDAGAYNEQFF
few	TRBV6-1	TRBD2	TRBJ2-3	TGTGCCAGCAGTGAATGGGTAGCGGGGGCTTCCACAGATACGCAGTATTTT	CASSEWVAGASTDTQYF
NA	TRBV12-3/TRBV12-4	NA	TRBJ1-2	TGTGCCAGCAGTTTAGGTCTGATGGACAGTAACTATGGCTACACCTTC	CASSLGLMDSNYGYTF
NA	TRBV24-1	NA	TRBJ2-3	TGTGCCACCAGTGATTTTTCTGGACGATCCACAGATACGCAGTATTTT	CATSDFSGRSTDTQYF
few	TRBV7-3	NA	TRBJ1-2	TGTGCCAGCAATAGATCAGTCGGGAGGAGCGATGGCTACACCTTC	CASNRSVGRSDGYTF
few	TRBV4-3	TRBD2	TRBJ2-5	TGCGCCAGCAGTCCGACTAGCGGGGGGGGGCGGTTCCAAGAGACCCAGTACTTC	CASSPTSGGGRFQETQYF
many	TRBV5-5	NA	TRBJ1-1	TGTGCCAGCATCCTCGATGCAGTCAACACTGAAGCTTTCTTT	CASILDAVNTEAFF
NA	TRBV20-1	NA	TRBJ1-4	TGCAGTGCTAGAGTTGGGGGGGTGGTAGATGAAAAACTGTTTTTT	CSARVGGVVDEKLFF
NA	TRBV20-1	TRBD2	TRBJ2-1	TGCAGTGCTAGTATAAGCGGGGGGCGCACAGGGGAGCAGTTCTTC	CSASISGGRTGEQFF
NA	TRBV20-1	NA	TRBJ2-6	TGCAGTGCCCAGAACTCTGGGGCCAACGTCCGGACTTTC	CSAQNSGANVRTF
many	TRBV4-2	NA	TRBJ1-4	TGTGCCAGCAGCCAAGATGCGTACAGGGCGGGTGAAAAACTGTTTTTT	CASSQDAYRAGEKLFF
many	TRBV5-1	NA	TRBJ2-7	TGCGCCAGCAGCTTGTCTCTGTCGAGAAGCCGTTACGAGCAGTACTTC	CASSLSLSRSRYEQYF
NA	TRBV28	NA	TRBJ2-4	TGTGCCAGCAGTTTATTAGTGGCCAAAAACATTCAGTACTTC	CASSLLVAKNIQYF
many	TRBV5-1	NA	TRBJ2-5	TGCGCCAGCAGCTTTAGGACAGAAGAGACCCAGTACTTC	CASSFRTEETQYF
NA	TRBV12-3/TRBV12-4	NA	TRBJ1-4	TGTGCCAGCAGTCAAACCGCTGGGAGGGGCCTGTTTTTT	CASSQTAGRGLFF
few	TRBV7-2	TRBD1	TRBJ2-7	TGTGCCAGCAGCTGGGACAGTGGAGTCTACGAGCAGTACTTC	CASSWDSGVYEQYF
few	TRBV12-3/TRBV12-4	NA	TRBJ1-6	TGTGCCAGCAGAAAGGGGGGTTATAATTCACCCCTCCACTTT	CASRKGGYNSPLHF
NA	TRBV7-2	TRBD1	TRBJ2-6	TGTGCCAGCAGCCCGGACAGGTACTCTGGGGCCAACGTCCTGACTTTC	CASSPDRYSGANVLTF
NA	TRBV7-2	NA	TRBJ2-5	TGTGCCAGCGCCTCTAGGGCCAGACAAGAGACCCAGTACTTC	CASASRARQETQYF
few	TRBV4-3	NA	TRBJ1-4	TGCGCCAGCAGCCCTATGAAGTGGGCAACTAATGAAAAACTGTTTTTT	CASSPMKWATNEKLFF
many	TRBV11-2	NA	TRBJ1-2	TGTGCCAGCAGTCCCCTGGGGCGAGTTGCGTATGGCTACACCTTC	CASSPLGRVAYGYTF
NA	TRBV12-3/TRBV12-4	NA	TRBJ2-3	TGTGCCAGCACCATTAGCGGCGGCGCAGATACGCAGTATTTT	CASTISGGADTQYF
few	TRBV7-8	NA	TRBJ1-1	TGTGCCAGCAGCTGGGAACAGGGAGCGGCAGCTTTCTTT	CASSWEQGAAAFF
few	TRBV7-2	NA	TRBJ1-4	TGTGCCAGCAGCTTAGGTCGGGTGGTTGAAAAACTGTTTTTT	CASSLGRVVEKLFF
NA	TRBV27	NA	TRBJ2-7	TGTGCCAGCAGTTTATCTGACAGTCCCTACGAGCAGTACTTC	CASSLSDSPYEQYF
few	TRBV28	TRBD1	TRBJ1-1	TGTGCCAGCAGGACGACACGGGGACAGGGCGGGACTGAAGCTTTCTTT	CASRTTRGQGGTEAFF
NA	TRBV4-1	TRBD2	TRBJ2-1	TGCGCCAGCAGCCCAAAACTAACTAGCGGGGGGGTGTACTCCTACAATGAGCAGTTCTTC	CASSPKLTSGGVYSYNEQFF
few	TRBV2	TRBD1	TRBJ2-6	TGTGCCAGCAGGATGACAGGGGCGAGCGGGGCCAACGTCCTGACTTTC	CASRMTGASGANVLTF
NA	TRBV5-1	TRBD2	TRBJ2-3	TGCGCCAGCAGCTCGGGAGGGAGGGCCGCGACAGATACGCAGTATTTT	CASSSGGRAATDTQYF
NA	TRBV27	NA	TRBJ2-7	TGTGCCAGCAGTTCGCTACTGACAACCTCCTACGAGCAGTACTTC	CASSSLLTTSYEQYF
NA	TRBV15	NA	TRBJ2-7	TGTGCCACCGGCAGAGATATCGGGGTCGGAATCTTCGGCGAGCAGTACTTC	CATGRDIGVGIFGEQYF
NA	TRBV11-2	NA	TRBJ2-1	TGTGCCAGCAGCTTAGTTCCTAGCAATGAGCAGTTCTTC	CASSLVPSNEQFF
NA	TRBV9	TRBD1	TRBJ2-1	TGTGCCAGCAGCAAGGGGACAGGAAGCTCCTACAATGAGCAGTTCTTC	CASSKGTGSSYNEQFF
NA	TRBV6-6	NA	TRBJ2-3	TGTGCCACCGCTGCCAGGTTGAAATCAGATACGCAGTATTTT	CATAARLKSDTQYF
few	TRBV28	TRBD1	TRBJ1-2	TGTGCCAGCAGTCCCCGCGGACAGGGGGTTTATGGCTACACCTTC	CASSPRGQGVYGYTF
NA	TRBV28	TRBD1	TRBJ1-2	TGTGCCAGCAGGATACCAAGGACAGGGAACTATGGCTACACCTTC	CASRIPRTGNYGYTF
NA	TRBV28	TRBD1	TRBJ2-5	TGTGCCAGCAGTTTGGTGGGGGGGACAGGGCCCTACAAGCAGTACTTC	CASSLVGGTGPYKQYF
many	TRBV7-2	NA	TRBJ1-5	TGTGCCAGCAGCCAAGCGGGGCGGCCCCAGCATTTT	CASSQAGRPQHF
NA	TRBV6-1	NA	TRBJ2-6	TGTGCCAGCAGTCGACGGCGGGGAGCCTCTGGGGCCAACGTCCTGACTTTC	CASSRRRGASGANVLTF
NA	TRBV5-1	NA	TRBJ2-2	TGCGCCAGCAGCTTAACGGCGGGGCCTGAGCTGTTTTTT	CASSLTAGPELFF